This note documents a single TCR beta chain sequence. This record belongs to a study of shared T cell receptors in the human thymus. Produced via immunoSEQ multiplex PCR; TCRdb's table is partial and in-frame only. Of over 65,000 clones detected, roughly 95% appear once; the ten largest clones hold roughly 0.03%. This CDR3 comprises 13 residues. The germline V and J ends were trimmed by 4 bases and 6 bases, with 10 bases remaining between them. Germline CDR1 reads SGHAT; CDR2 reads FQDESV (reference sequence). The chain has TRBV11-1 and TRBJ2-1; TRBD1 might be the D (5 bases). The source is a human donor. Input material: thymocytes. The CDR3 nucleotides read TGTGCCAGCAGCTGCAGGGAAGGCAATGAGCAGTTCTTC. Translating gives CASSCREGNEQFF.